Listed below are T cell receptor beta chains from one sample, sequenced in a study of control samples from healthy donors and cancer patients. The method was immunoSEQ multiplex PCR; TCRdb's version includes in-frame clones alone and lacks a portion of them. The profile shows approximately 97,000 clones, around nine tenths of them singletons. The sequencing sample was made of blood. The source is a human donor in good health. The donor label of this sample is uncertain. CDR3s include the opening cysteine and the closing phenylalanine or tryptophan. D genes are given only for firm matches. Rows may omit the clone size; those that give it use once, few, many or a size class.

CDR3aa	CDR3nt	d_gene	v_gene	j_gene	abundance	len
CASSPDEQNTEAFF	TGTGCCAGCAGTCCCGACGAGCAGAACACTGAAGCTTTCTTT	.	TRBV6-4	TRBJ1-1	.	14
CASSQGDRNNSPLHF	TGTGCCAGCAGCCAAGGGGACAGGAACAATTCACCCCTCCACTTT	TRBD1	TRBV3-1/TRBV3-2	TRBJ1-6	.	15
CASSWGDRGGNEQFF	TGTGCCAGCAGCTGGGGGGACAGGGGAGGCAATGAGCAGTTCTTC	TRBD1	TRBV7-9	TRBJ2-1	.	15
CASSPGTGSDTQYF	TGTGCCAGCTCACCTGGGACGGGATCAGATACGCAGTATTTT	.	TRBV18	TRBJ2-3	.	14
CASSEAMPNIQYF	TGTGCCAGCAGTGAAGCGATGCCAAACATTCAGTACTTC	.	TRBV6-1	TRBJ2-4	few	13
CASSSPATGANYGYTF	TGTGCCAGCAGTTCGCCGGCGACAGGGGCTAACTATGGCTACACCTTC	TRBD1	TRBV6-2/TRBV6-3	TRBJ1-2	.	16
CASSPWRGGVAETQYF	TGTGCCAGCAGCCCTTGGCGGGGGGGAGTGGCAGAGACCCAGTACTTC	TRBD2	TRBV11-2	TRBJ2-5	.	16
CAGAGAGEGETQYF	TGTGCCGGTGCCGGTGCGGGGGAGGGGGAGACCCAGTACTTC	TRBD2	TRBV14	TRBJ2-5	few	14
CASSKSTGMNQPQHF	TGTGCCAGCAGTAAATCGACAGGGATGAATCAGCCCCAGCATTTT	TRBD1	TRBV6-6	TRBJ1-5	.	15
CAWNPPNPDTQYF	TGTGCCTGGAATCCGCCTAATCCAGATACGCAGTATTTT	.	TRBV30	TRBJ2-3	.	13
CASSPPGTGFMGANVLTF	TGTGCCAGCTCACCACCCGGGACAGGATTTATGGGGGCCAACGTCCTGACTTTC	TRBD1	TRBV18	TRBJ2-6	.	18
CASSERGNQPQHF	TGTGCCAGCAGTGAGCGGGGCAATCAGCCCCAGCATTTT	.	TRBV2	TRBJ1-5	.	13
CASTEDTDYEQYF	TGTGCCAGCACCGAAGACACAGACTACGAGCAGTACTTC	.	TRBV28	TRBJ2-7	.	13
CASSLQGADTQYF	TGTGCCAGCAGCTTACAGGGAGCAGATACGCAGTATTTT	.	TRBV11-2	TRBJ2-3	.	13
CASRRLDTEAFF	TGTGCCAGCAGACGTTTGGACACTGAAGCTTTCTTT	.	TRBV27	TRBJ1-1	.	12
CASGQGNGYTF	TGTGCCTCGGGACAGGGGAATGGCTACACCTTC	TRBD1	TRBV14	TRBJ1-2	.	11
CASSYQRTGKIRELFF	TGTGCCAGCAGTTACCAGCGGACAGGGAAGATCCGGGAGCTGTTTTTT	TRBD1	TRBV6-2/TRBV6-3	TRBJ2-2	.	16
CASSLLGASYEQYF	TGTGCCAGCAGCTTGCTAGGGGCCAGCTACGAGCAGTACTTC	.	TRBV5-6	TRBJ2-7	.	14
CASRFYSGQENTEAFF	TGCGCCAGCAGATTTTATTCGGGACAGGAGAACACTGAAGCTTTCTTT	TRBD1	TRBV10-1	TRBJ1-1	few	16
CASGPGHKNTEAFF	TGTGCCAGCGGCCCGGGACACAAAAACACTGAAGCTTTCTTT	.	TRBV6-5	TRBJ1-1	.	14
CASSYQTGSGANVLTF	TGTGCCAGCAGTTACCAGACAGGCTCTGGGGCCAACGTCCTGACTTTC	.	TRBV6-5	TRBJ2-6	.	16
CASSQDVETEAFF	TGCGCCAGCAGCCAAGATGTAGAAACTGAAGCTTTCTTT	.	TRBV4-1	TRBJ1-1	.	13
CASSRDSENSPLHF	TGTGCCAGCAGTCGGGACAGCGAGAATTCACCCCTCCACTTT	TRBD1	TRBV6-5	TRBJ1-6	.	14
CASSVGQAAYEQYF	TGTGCCAGCTCAGTGGGACAGGCGGCCTACGAGCAGTACTTC	TRBD1	TRBV18	TRBJ2-7	.	14
CASKSGQVDNEQFF	TGTGCCAGCAAATCGGGACAGGTAGACAATGAGCAGTTCTTC	TRBD1	TRBV2	TRBJ2-1	.	14
CASSFWPPMLSVGETQYF	TGTGCCAGCAGCTTTTGGCCCCCCATGCTATCGGTGGGAGAGACCCAGTACTTC	.	TRBV7-9	TRBJ2-5	.	18
CASSLEGFYNSPLHF	TGTGCCAGCAGCTTAGAAGGGTTCTATAATTCACCCCTCCACTTT	.	TRBV7-2	TRBJ1-6	.	15
CASSSDVGYTF	TGTGCCAGCAGCTCCGACGTAGGCTACACCTTC	.	TRBV5-5	TRBJ1-2	.	11
CASSVDPSYTDTQYF	TGTGCCAGCAGCGTAGATCCGAGTTACACAGATACGCAGTATTTT	.	TRBV9	TRBJ2-3	once	15
CASSSRAPYGYTF	TGTGCCAGCAGCTCTCGGGCCCCCTATGGCTACACCTTC	.	TRBV28	TRBJ1-2	.	13
CASIEGRAGANVLTF	TGTGCCAGCATTGAGGGTCGGGCTGGGGCCAACGTCCTGACTTTC	.	TRBV28	TRBJ2-6	.	15
CASSLLQGAQIAEAFF	TGTGCCAGCAGCTTATTACAGGGGGCGCAAATAGCTGAAGCTTTCTTT	TRBD1	TRBV11-1	TRBJ1-1	.	16
CASTPLATVTDTQYF	TGTGCCAGTACTCCCCTAGCGACCGTCACAGATACGCAGTATTTT	.	TRBV19	TRBJ2-3	.	15
CASKSVTGGEKLFF	TGTGCCAGCAAGTCCGTGACAGGGGGAGAAAAACTGTTTTTT	TRBD1	TRBV28	TRBJ1-4	.	14
CASALDSLYGYTF	TGTGCCAGCGCCCTCGACAGCCTGTATGGCTACACCTTC	.	TRBV6-6	TRBJ1-2	.	13
CAWSVPPPVGPGNTIYF	TGTGCCTGGAGTGTCCCCCCTCCGGTCGGGCCTGGAAACACCATATATTTT	.	TRBV30	TRBJ1-3	once	17
CASSVARVRSPLHF	TGTGCCAGCAGTGTTGCCCGGGTGCGCTCACCCCTCCACTTT	.	TRBV2	TRBJ1-6	.	14
CASSEGRRAGEKLFF	TGCGCCAGCAGCGAGGGGAGACGAGCAGGTGAAAAACTGTTTTTT	.	TRBV4-3	TRBJ1-4	once	15
CASSEGWTEAFF	TGTGCCAGCAGTGAGGGTTGGACTGAAGCTTTCTTT	.	TRBV6-2/TRBV6-3	TRBJ1-1	.	12
CASSTGTGATEQYF	TGTGCCAGCTCAACCGGGACAGGGGCGACCGAGCAGTACTTC	TRBD1	TRBV18	TRBJ2-7	.	14
CASNSDHQNEQFF	TGTGCCAGCAATAGCGACCATCAGAATGAGCAGTTCTTC	.	TRBV9	TRBJ2-1	.	13
CAISEGGEAFF	TGTGCCATCAGTGAGGGGGGGGAAGCTTTCTTT	.	TRBV10-3	TRBJ1-1	.	11